The 3 T cell receptor beta chains reported below all come from one sample, sequenced in a study of OX40 agonist ivuxolimab in advanced cancers. Here immunoSEQ multiplex PCR was the method, and the copy in TCRdb shows in-frame clones only, minus some. The sample lists approximately 47,000 clones, about 87% occurring once. Sequencing was performed on CD4+ or CD8+ T cells sorted from blood, taken in a trial of the OX40 agonist ivuxolimab. Source of these receptors: an adult with an advanced solid tumor such as melanoma, head and neck, liver or kidney cancer.

This chain uses TRBV10-3 with TRBJ2-1, with 12 bases fitting TRBD1. CDR1 ENHRY and CDR2 SYGVKD come from the germline V gene. Trimming removed 6 bases from V and 7 bases from J; junction bases left unmatched: 4. The CDR3 is 14 residues long. The CDR3 spells CAISPGQGANEQFF. In nucleotides, the CDR3 is TGTGCCATCAGCCCGGGACAGGGGGCGAATGAGCAGTTCTTC.

The count of this clone is one. This chain connects TRBV9 to TRBJ2-5; 7 bases match TRBD1. The CDR3 sequence is 15 residues long. CDR1 and CDR2 from the germline V gene are SGDLS and YYNGEE. Trimming cost V 3 bases and J 4 bases; bases outside gene matches: 9. The CDR3 nucleotides are TGTGCCAGCAGCGCGGGGACAGTGCTTGCAGAGACCCAGTACTTC. It specifies CASSAGTVLAETQYF.

This chain links TRBV4-3 with TRBJ1-2; D not certain. In germline, CDR1 is LGHNA, CDR2 YSLEER. The CDR3 is made up of 13 amino acids. The ends were cut back, 0 bases at V and 4 bases at J, with 6 bases in the middle. The CDR3, as DNA: TGCGCCAGCAGCCAAGAAGGAAGCTATGGCTACACCTTC. Its protein product is CASSQEGSYGYTF.